These 14 T cell receptor beta chains share one sample of origin, sequenced in a study of T cells in women clearing cervical HPV infection. Measured with immunoSEQ multiplex PCR; TCRdb has only the in-frame clones, and not every one. Its table records 40,000 to 55,000 clones. What was sequenced was blood buffy coat. All receptors derive from a woman aged 18 to 75 with a cervical HPV16 infection that either progressed to CIN3+ or cleared (not recorded which).

In regard to this clone: Coverage ceases 3 residues before the CDR3 finishes, and the germline J gene fills in the end. The rearrangement uses TRBV7-3 and TRBJ1-2; D unclear. Germline lookup yields CDR1 SGHTA and CDR2 FQGTGA. This CDR3 contains 16 residues. CDR3 loop: CASSPGRDVGGWGYTF. The CDR3 DNA, read in part, is TGTGCCAGCAGCCCAGGCCGCGACGTCGGCGGGTGGGGC.

To note about this clone: The DNA ends 3 residues before the CDR3 does, and the rest of the CDR3 is filled in from the germline J gene. The chain recombines TRBV11-3 with TRBJ2-1, with TRBD2 as a possible D gene (6 bases). Germline V gene data show CDR1 as SGHNT and CDR2 as YENEEA. V lost 1 base, J lost 5 bases, and 6 bases lay in between. The CDR3 is made up of 13 amino acids. CDR3 DNA (partial): TGTGCCAGCAGCTTAGCTAGCGACAATGAG. Translated: CASSLASDNE. The full CDR3 protein reads CASSLASDNEQFF.

On this clone: From the germline J gene comes the end of the CDR3, since the read stops 3 residues before it. The rearrangement links TRBV3-1 (or the pseudogene TRBV3-2) to TRBJ1-4; 8 nucleotides match TRBD1. V gave up 4 bases and J gave up 2 bases; unmatched junction bases: 12. The CDR3 runs to 18 residues. Germline CDR1 reads LGHDT; CDR2 reads YNNKEL (reference sequence). The CDR3 bases that were read are TGTGCCAGCAGCCGACGGACAGGGCCGGCGGCGACTAATGAAAAA. Translating gives CASSRRTGPAATNEK. The complete CDR3 sequence is CASSRRTGPAATNEKLFF.

Of note for this clone: The CDR3 is cut off 3 residues early in the read; its end comes from the germline J gene. The V and J genes are TRBV11-3 and TRBJ2-2; 8 bases are a match to TRBD1. Germline assignment: CDR1 SGHNT and CDR2 YENEEA. The V gene end was trimmed by 3 bases and the J gene end by 4 bases; junction bases not matched to a gene: 4. The CDR3 is made up of 15 amino acids. CDR3 loop: CASSFRTGSTGELFF. CDR3 DNA (partial): TGTGCCAGCAGCTTTAGGACAGGGAGCACCGGGGAG.

As concerns this clone: The CDR3 end falls 3 residues outside the read, so it is completed with the germline J gene. The V gene is TRBV7-3, the J gene TRBJ2-5, with D possibly being TRBD1 (6 bases). The ends were cut back, 2 bases at V and 6 bases at J, with 10 bases in the middle. This CDR3 contains 13 residues. Germline-derived CDR1 and CDR2 are SGHTA and FQGTGA. The CDR3 DNA, read in part, is TGTGCCAGCAGCTTAGGACAGAGAAAGACC. Protein: CASSLGQRKT. The full CDR3 protein reads CASSLGQRKTQYF.

To note about this clone: The sequenced fragment ends 3 residues before the CDR3 boundary, so the rest is inferred from the germline J gene. This chain uses TRBV7-9 with TRBJ2-1; the match to TRBD2 covers 7 bases. Germline V gives CDR1 SEHNR, CDR2 FQNEAQ (reference sequence). The ends lost 6 bases at V and 5 bases at J; junction bases unmatched: 7. The CDR3 runs to 14 residues. The sequenced CDR3 bases are TGTGCCAGCAGGGGGGGGACCCGCAACAATGAG. Protein: CASRGGTRNNE. The entire CDR3 is CASRGGTRNNEQFF.

In regard to this clone: Sequencing ends 3 residues short of the CDR3 end; the germline J gene provides the rest. The chain joins TRBV20-1 to TRBJ2-3; D is unclear. This CDR3 has 15 residues. Germline V CDR1 and CDR2: DFQATT, SNEGSKA (reference sequence). Partial CDR3 DNA: TGCAGTGCTAGAGATCAGAAGCTCCCCCTCGGGACG. It is translated as CSARDQKLPLGT. The complete CDR3 sequence is CSARDQKLPLGTQYF.

Of note for this clone: The observed sequence ends 3 residues before the CDR3 terminus, with the missing tail filled in from the germline J gene. The chain carries TRBV7-9 and TRBJ1-4; D not resolved. The CDR3 covers 15 residues. V lost 1 base and J lost 3, with 9 bases in between. In germline, CDR1 is SEHNR, CDR2 FQNEAQ (reference sequence). This CDR3 reads CASSLGGPANEKLFF. The DNA read from the CDR3 is TGTGCCAGCAGCTTAGGTGGGCCAGCTAATGAAAAA.

Of note for this clone: The read stops 3 residues short of the end of the CDR3; the missing end is completed from the germline J gene. The genes are TRBV19 and TRBJ1-2; D may be TRBD1 (5 bases). The ends were cut back, 6 bases at V and 4 bases at J, with 9 bases in the middle. Germline loops: CDR1 LNHDA, CDR2 SQIVND (reference sequence). CDR3 length equals 12 residues. CDR3 bases read: TGTGCCAGTAGCGGTCAGGGCTATGGC. Protein product: CASSGQGYG. The CDR3 in full is CASSGQGYGYTF.

Concerning this clone itself: The sequenced fragment ends 3 residues before the CDR3 boundary, so the rest is inferred from the germline J gene. V and J are TRBV10-3 and TRBJ2-2; TRBD2 matches at 9 bases. The CDR3 runs 18 residues. The germline V gene encodes CDR1 ENHRY and CDR2 SYGVKD. The J segment lost 4 bases and the V segment lost 3 bases, leaving 12 bases of the junction unmatched. Incomplete CDR3 DNA: TGTGCCATCAGTGAATGGGGGGTAGCGGGAGATCGCACCGGGGAG. Its protein is CAISEWGVAGDRTGE. In full, the CDR3 is CAISEWGVAGDRTGELFF.

A remark on this clone: The read stops 3 residues short of the end of the CDR3; the missing end is completed from the germline J gene. The chain links TRBV7-9 to TRBJ1-1, with D possibly being TRBD1 (5 bases). Trimming cost V 3 bases and J 2 bases, with 10 bases left between them. Germline V gives CDR1 SEHNR, CDR2 FQNEAQ (reference sequence). This CDR3 region has 14 residues. The covered CDR3 bases are TGTGCCAGCAGCTTGGGTCAGGGAAACACTGAA. The encoded protein is CASSLGQGNTE. The full CDR3 is CASSLGQGNTEAFF.

With respect to this clone: The read terminates 3 residues before the CDR3 end, so the remaining end is supplied by the germline J gene. This chain uses TRBV9 with TRBJ2-3; D may be TRBD2 (6 bases). Germline CDR1 and CDR2: SGDLS and YYNGEE. This CDR3 comprises 16 residues. The ends were cut back, 3 bases at V and 3 bases at J, with 17 bases in the middle. The DNA read from the CDR3 is TGTGCCAGCAGCGCTTGGAGACTAGTCCCGACAGATACG. Translated, it gives CASSAWRLVPTDT. The whole CDR3 sequence reads CASSAWRLVPTDTQYF. The whole variable domain, filled in from reference TRBV9 and TRBJ2-3, reads DSGVTQTPKHLITATGQRVTLRCSPRSGDLSVYWYQQSLDQGLQFLIQYYNGEERAKGNILERFSAQQFPDLHSELNLSSLELGDSALYFCASSAWRLVPTDTQYFGPGTRLTVL.

On this clone: The read is 3 residues too short to cover the CDR3 end, so that end is filled in from the germline J gene. The chain is built from TRBV7-9 and TRBJ2-7, with 7 positions matching TRBD1. CDR3 size: 13 residues. Trimming removed 5 bases from V and 6 bases from J; junction bases left unmatched: 7. From germline, CDR1 is SEHNR and CDR2 FQNEAQ (reference sequence). The CDR3 sequence: CASSGRQGAEQYF. CDR3 DNA, as far as it was read: TGTGCCAGCAGCGGGCGACAGGGTGCCGAG.

On this clone: The read comes to an end 3 residues before the CDR3 does, leaving the germline J gene to fill in the end. The chain is built from TRBV7-6 and TRBJ2-5; 11 positions match TRBD1. Germline CDR1 and CDR2: SGHVS and FNYEAQ. The CDR3 sequence is 15 residues long. With V trimmed by 4 bases and J by 4 bases, 5 bases remained unmatched. CDR3 in amino acids: CASSSRDRGLETQYF. Partial CDR3 DNA: TGTGCCAGCAGCTCCCGGGACAGGGGGTTAGAGACC.